This paragraph covers one T cell receptor beta chain sequence. Its antigen is still unknown. The data were obtained in a study of T cell responses to AZD1222 COVID-19 vaccine. Study conclusions and caveats: A mostly white British donor set with more females was recruited, and clonal diversity was possibly underestimated. Only a handful of people who got AZD1222 tested seropositive at baseline.

There are 16 residues in the CDR3. Trimming removed 8 bases from V and 4 bases from J; junction bases left unmatched: 13. Germline V gene lookup returns CDR1 SGHAT and CDR2 FQNNGV. Repertoires were generated with immunoSEQ multiplex PCR, while TCRdb's copy carries only in-frame clones and drops some. This sample carries 200,000 to 250,000 clones, around 93% of them seen once, and the ten largest clones take about 1%. The V call is TRBV11-2, the J call TRBJ2-7; 11 bases fit TRBD2. The sequences come from peripheral blood, collected on day 0 of MenACWY control vaccination. The TCR was taken from an adult in good health. The CDR3 DNA reads as TGTGCCAGCTCCACTACTAGCGGGAGACCGATATACGAGCAGTACTTC. This translates into CASSTTSGRPIYEQYF. The full variable domain, its missing parts supplied by reference TRBV11-2 and TRBJ2-7, is EAGVAQSPRYKIIEKRQSVAFWCNPISGHATLYWYQQILGQGPKLLIQFQNNGVVDDSQLPKDRFSAERLKGVDSTLKIQPAKLEDSAVYLCASSTTSGRPIYEQYFGPGTRLTVT.